This TCR beta chain was sequenced during a study of shared clonotypes between healthy human individuals. Study conclusions and caveats: Incompleteness in sorted-subset sequencing, despite large depth, was shown by rarefaction. Among several donors, roughly 5% of naive CD4 clonotypes were found in common.

Everyone who donated was a Caucasian adult who lived in Nashville, Tennessee. Germline CDR1 WSHSY, CDR2 SAAADI. The ends were cut back, 3 bases at V and 9 bases at J, with 11 bases in the middle. The CDR3 has 12 residues. For this clone: No antigen is known for it.

Some clones are missing from TCRdb's copy, which holds only in-frame ones; the method was immunoSEQ multiplex PCR. The sample yields over a million clones, 95% to 97% seen once. The sequence derives from a man younger than 45 in good health. Specimen: naive CD4+ T cells sorted from blood. The subset here: CD45RA+ positively selected. This rearrangement joins TRBV10-2 to TRBJ1-1; D is ambiguous. The CDR3 sequence is CASSETSGQAFF. The CDR3 DNA reads as TGCGCCAGCAGTGAAACCTCGGGTCAAGCTTTCTTT.